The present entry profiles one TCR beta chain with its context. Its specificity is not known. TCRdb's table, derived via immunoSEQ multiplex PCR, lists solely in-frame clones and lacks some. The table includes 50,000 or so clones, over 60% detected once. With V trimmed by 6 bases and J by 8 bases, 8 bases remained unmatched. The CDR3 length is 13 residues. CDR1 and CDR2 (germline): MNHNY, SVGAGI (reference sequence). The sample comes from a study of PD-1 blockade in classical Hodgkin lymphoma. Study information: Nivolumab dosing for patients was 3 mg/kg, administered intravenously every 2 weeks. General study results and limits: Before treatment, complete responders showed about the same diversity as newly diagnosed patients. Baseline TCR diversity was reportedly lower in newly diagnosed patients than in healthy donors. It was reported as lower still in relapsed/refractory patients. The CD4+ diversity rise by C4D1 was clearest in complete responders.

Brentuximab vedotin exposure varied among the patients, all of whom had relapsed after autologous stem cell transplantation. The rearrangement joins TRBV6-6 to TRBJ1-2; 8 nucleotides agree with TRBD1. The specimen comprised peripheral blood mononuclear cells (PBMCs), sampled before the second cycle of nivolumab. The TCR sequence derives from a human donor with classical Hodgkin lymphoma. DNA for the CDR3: TGTGCCAGCAGGGGACAGGAAATGTACGGCTACACCTTC. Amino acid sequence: CASRGQEMYGYTF.